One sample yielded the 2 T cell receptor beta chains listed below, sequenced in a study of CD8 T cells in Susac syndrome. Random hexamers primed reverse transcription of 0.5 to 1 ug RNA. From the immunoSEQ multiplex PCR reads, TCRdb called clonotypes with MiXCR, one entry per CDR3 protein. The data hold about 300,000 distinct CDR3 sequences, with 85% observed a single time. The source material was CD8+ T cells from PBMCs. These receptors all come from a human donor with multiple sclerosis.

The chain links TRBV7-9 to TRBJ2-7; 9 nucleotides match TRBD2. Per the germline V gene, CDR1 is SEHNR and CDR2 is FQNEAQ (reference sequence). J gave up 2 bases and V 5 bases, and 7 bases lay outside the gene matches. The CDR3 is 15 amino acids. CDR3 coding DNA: TGTGCCAGCAGCGCGGGGGGCGGGAGGGCCTACGAGCAGTACTTC. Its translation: CASSAGGGRAYEQYF.

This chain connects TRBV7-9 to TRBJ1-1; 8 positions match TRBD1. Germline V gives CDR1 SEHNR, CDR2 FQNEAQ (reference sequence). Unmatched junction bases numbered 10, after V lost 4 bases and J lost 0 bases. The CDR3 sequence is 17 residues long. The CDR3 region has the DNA TGTGCCAGCAGCTCCCGCGGACAGGGCTTCATGAACACTGAAGCTTTCTTT. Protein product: CASSSRGQGFMNTEAFF.